This T cell receptor beta chain originates from a study of identical twins. Study results and limitations: The more abundant beta clonotypes in cord blood had fewer insertions, and memory repertoires did not show this.

Germline CDR1 is SGHDN and CDR2 is FVKESK. The CDR3 sequence is 15 residues long. Trimming left V 0 bases short and J 1 base short, with 9 bases between. This clonotype has only a few counts. Its antigen is not known. Template switching introduced a universal primer site, and the cDNA bore unique molecular identifiers. TCRdb redid the calling of the 5' RACE reads with MiXCR, one entry per CDR3 protein. Counted here are 500,000 to 600,000 distinct CDR3 sequences, around 20% occurring once; the ten biggest clones make up about 0.99%. The same sample was also used in a study of T cells expressing NK-cell markers. That publication notes: One observes that, in a handful of donors, these clonotypes were also the leading ones within the CD3+CD56-NKG2C+ fraction. HCMV specificity was not established for the expanded NKG2C+ T cell clones.

This TCR came from a woman aged 18-30 years in good health. Material: CD4+ T cells sorted from blood. The V gene is TRBV14, the J gene TRBJ1-1; D remains unclear. Here the CDR3 reads CASSQDRAGNTEAFF. Here the CDR3 DNA reads TGTGCCAGCAGCCAAGATCGGGCAGGGAACACTGAAGCTTTCTTT. Looking up the rest from reference TRBV14 and TRBJ1-1 gives the full variable domain: EAGVTQFPSHSVIEKGQTVTLRCDPISGHDNLYWYRRVMGKEIKFLLHFVKESKQDESGMPNNRFLAERTGGTYSTLKVQPAELEDSGVYFCASSQDRAGNTEAFFGQGTRLTVV.